This T cell receptor beta chain appears in the sequencing data of a study of Ad26.COV2.S vaccination and SARS-CoV-2 variants. Overall study findings and caveats: Estimates derived from TCR breadth and depth analyses may have underestimated total T cell responses.

About this clone: Its antigen is unknown. One end of the junction is discordant with germline, which a read error may explain.

In germline, CDR1 is SGHVS, CDR2 FQNEAQ. The CDR3 is 14 residues long. TCRdb keeps only in-frame clones here, not all; method: immunoSEQ multiplex PCR. Among around 380,000 clones listed, around nine tenths were seen once. The sample's treatment: approximately 18 received Ad26.COV2.S at low or high dose, single or two shots; about 5 received placebo; per-sample allocation not given. It was on day 63 after the first vaccine or placebo injection that samples were taken. The TCR comes from a person aged 18-60 years who received the Ad26.COV2.S COVID-19 vaccine or a placebo. Sequences were derived from peripheral blood, sampled in a trial of Ad26.COV2.S vaccine versus placebo. The genes are TRBV7-8 and TRBJ2-7; D may correspond to TRBD1 or TRBD2 (5 bases each). CDR3 sequence: CASSLDIGTYVQYF. The DNA for the CDR3 is TGTGCCAGCAGCTTAGACATAGGGACCTACGTGCAGTACTTC.